The next 9 T cell receptor beta chains were all read from a single sample in a study of cytomegalovirus exposure and HLA in healthy donors. The PCR contained 60 Vbeta and 13 Jbeta primers. The repertoire was sequenced with immunoSEQ multiplex PCR; TCRdb's copy has only in-frame clones and lacks some. This table has around 220,000 clones, 60% to 80% appearing once. Material: PBMCs. The receptors derive from a woman aged 30 to 39 in good health and CMV-seronegative.

The chain couples TRBV11-2 to TRBJ1-4; TRBD1 aligns across 8 bases. The V segment lost 1 base and the J segment 0 bases; nucleotides outside the gene matches: 10. CDR3 length: 19 residues. The germline V gene encodes CDR1 SGHAT and CDR2 FQNNGV. CDR3 sequence (DNA): TGTGCCAGCAGCTTAGGGACAGGGTTGATGGGGGCAACTAATGAAAAACTGTTTTTT. Protein sequence: CASSLGTGLMGATNEKLFF.

The V and J genes are TRBV29-1 and TRBJ1-1; 7 bases are shared with TRBD1. The V gene's germline CDR1 is SQVTM and CDR2 ANQGSEA. Trimming took 6 bases from V and 5 from J; bases not matched to a gene: 3. The CDR3 spans 11 residues. The CDR3 here is CSVTGDTEAFF. The CDR3 DNA reads TGCAGCGTCACAGGGGATACTGAAGCTTTCTTT. Variable domain in full (rest from reference TRBV29-1 and TRBJ1-1): SAVISQKPSRDICQRGTSLTIQCQVDSQVTMMFWYRQQPGQSLTLIATANQGSEATYESGFVIDKFPISRPNLTFSTLTVSNMSPEDSSIYLCSVTGDTEAFFGQGTRLTVV.

The J gene is TRBJ2-3, the V gene TRBV13; perhaps TRBD2 as D (7 bases). CDR3 length equals 18 residues. Trimming removed 0 bases from V and 4 bases from J, with 20 bases in between. CDR1 is PRHDT, CDR2 FYEKMQ, per germline (reference sequence). The CDR3 DNA reads as TGTGCCAGCAGCTTAGGCCTAAGAGGGGGGGGCAGAGCAGATACGCAGTATTTT. It codes for CASSLGLRGGGRADTQYF.

The chain is built from TRBV5-6 and TRBJ2-5, with 10 bases fitting TRBD2. In germline, CDR1 is SGHDT, CDR2 YYEEEE. V gave up 1 base and J gave up 4 bases; unmatched junction bases: 4. CDR3 size: 15 residues. CDR3 in amino acids: CASSLQAGGRETQYF. Written as DNA, the CDR3 is TGTGCCAGCAGCTTGCAAGCGGGAGGGCGAGAGACCCAGTACTTC.

This rearrangement joins TRBV27 to TRBJ1-2; 9 bases are shared with TRBD1. V lost 10 bases to trimming and J lost 6 bases; unmatched junction nucleotides: 9. The CDR3 is made up of 13 amino acids. From germline, CDR1 is MNHEY and CDR2 SMNVEV (reference sequence). CDR3: CATFTGGANGYTF. The CDR3 DNA sequence: TGTGCCACCTTTACAGGGGGCGCAAATGGCTACACCTTC.

This clone was detected once. This chain connects TRBV30 to TRBJ1-3; 10 nucleotides line up with TRBD1. Trimming cost V 1 base and J 8 bases; bases outside gene matches: 5. Germline CDR1 is GTSNPN and CDR2 is SVGIG (reference sequence). This CDR3 region has 14 residues. CDR3: CAWSADRGLDTIYF. CDR3 in DNA: TGTGCCTGGAGTGCGGACAGGGGGTTAGACACCATATATTTT.

The V gene is TRBV9, the J gene TRBJ1-2; 9 positions match TRBD1. CDR3 length equals 17 residues. J was trimmed by 8 bases and V by 0 bases; bases with no gene match: 14. Germline-derived CDR1 and CDR2 are SGDLS and YYNGEE. CDR3 nucleotides: TGTGCCAGCAGCGTAGACCCCCGCCGGGACAGGGACAAGGGCTACACCTTC. It yields the protein CASSVDPRRDRDKGYTF.

This clone was observed a few times. V is TRBV27 and J is TRBJ2-2; TRBD1 aligns across 8 bases. The CDR3 extends over 15 amino acids. Germline V gives CDR1 MNHEY, CDR2 SMNVEV (reference sequence). With V trimmed by 3 bases and J by 4 bases, 4 bases remained unmatched. CDR3 amino acids: CASSFGDRPTGELFF. In nucleotides, the CDR3 is TGTGCCAGCAGTTTCGGGGACAGGCCCACCGGGGAGCTGTTTTTT.

The chain joins TRBV30 to TRBJ2-7; 8 bases line up with TRBD1. Germline V gene lookup returns CDR1 GTSNPN and CDR2 SVGIG (reference sequence). The V gene end was trimmed by 1 base and the J gene end by 4 bases; junction bases not matched to a gene: 9. The CDR3 spans 15 residues. The CDR3 region has the DNA TGTGCCTGGAGTGCGGACAGGGATGGTCGGTACGAGCAGTACTTC. Protein sequence: CAWSADRDGRYEQYF.